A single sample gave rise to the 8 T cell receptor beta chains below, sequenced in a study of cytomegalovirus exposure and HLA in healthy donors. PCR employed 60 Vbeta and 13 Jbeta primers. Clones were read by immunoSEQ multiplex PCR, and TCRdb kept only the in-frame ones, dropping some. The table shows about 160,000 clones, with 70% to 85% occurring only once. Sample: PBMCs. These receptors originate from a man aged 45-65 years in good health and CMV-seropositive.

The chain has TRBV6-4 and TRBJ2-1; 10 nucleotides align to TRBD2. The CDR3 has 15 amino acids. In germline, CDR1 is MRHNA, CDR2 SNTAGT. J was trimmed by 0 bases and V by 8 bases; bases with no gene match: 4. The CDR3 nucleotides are TGTGCCAGCCTTCGGACTAGCGGCTCCTACAATGAGCAGTTCTTC. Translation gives CASLRTSGSYNEQFF.

CDR3 protein: CASSLGDRGGRFF. The CDR3 DNA is TGTGCCAGCAGCTTAGGGGACAGGGGCGGACGTTTCTTT. The chain couples TRBV5-6 to TRBJ1-1; 10 bases are shared with TRBD1. This CDR3 comprises 13 residues. Germline V gene sequence: CDR1 SGHDT, CDR2 YYEEEE. The junction had 8 bases not matched to a gene; V was cut back by 2 bases and J by 13 bases.

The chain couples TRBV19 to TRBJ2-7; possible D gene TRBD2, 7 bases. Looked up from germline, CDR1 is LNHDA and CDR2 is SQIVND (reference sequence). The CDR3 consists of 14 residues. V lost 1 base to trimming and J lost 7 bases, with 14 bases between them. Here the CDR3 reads CASSIGGGAGEQYF. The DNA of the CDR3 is TGTGCCAGTAGTATAGGGGGGGGCGCCGGGGAGCAGTACTTC.

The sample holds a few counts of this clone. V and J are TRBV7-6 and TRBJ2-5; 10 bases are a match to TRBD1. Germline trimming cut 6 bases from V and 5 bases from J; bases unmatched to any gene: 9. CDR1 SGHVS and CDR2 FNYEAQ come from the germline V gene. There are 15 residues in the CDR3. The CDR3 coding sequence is TGTGCCAGCAGTCCGACAGGGGGCAAGAGGGAGACCCAGTACTTC. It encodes CASSPTGGKRETQYF.

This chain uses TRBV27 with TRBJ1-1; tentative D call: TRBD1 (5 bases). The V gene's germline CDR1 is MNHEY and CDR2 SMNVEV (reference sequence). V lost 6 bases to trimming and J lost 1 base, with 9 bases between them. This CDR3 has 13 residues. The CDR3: CASRPGGNTEAFF. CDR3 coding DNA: TGTGCCAGCAGGCCGGGGGGGAACACTGAAGCTTTCTTT.

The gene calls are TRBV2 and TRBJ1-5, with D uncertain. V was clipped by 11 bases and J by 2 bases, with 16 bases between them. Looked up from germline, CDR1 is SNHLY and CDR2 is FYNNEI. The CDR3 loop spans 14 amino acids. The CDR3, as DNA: TGTGCCTCCGGTGGCGGCGGTGGCAATCAGCCCCAGCATTTT. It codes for CASGGGGGNQPQHF.

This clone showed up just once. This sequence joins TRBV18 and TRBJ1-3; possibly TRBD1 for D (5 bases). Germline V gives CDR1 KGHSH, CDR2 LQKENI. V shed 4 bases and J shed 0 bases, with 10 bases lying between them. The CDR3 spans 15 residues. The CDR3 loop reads CASSLDSASGNTIYF. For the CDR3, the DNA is TGTGCCAGCTCACTAGACAGTGCCTCTGGAAACACCATATATTTT.

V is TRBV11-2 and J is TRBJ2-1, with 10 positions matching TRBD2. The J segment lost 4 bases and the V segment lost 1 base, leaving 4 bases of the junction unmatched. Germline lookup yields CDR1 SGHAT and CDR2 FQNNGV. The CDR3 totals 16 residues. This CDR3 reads CASSLVLAGTYNEQFF. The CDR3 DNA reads TGTGCCAGCAGCTTAGTACTAGCGGGAACGTACAATGAGCAGTTCTTC. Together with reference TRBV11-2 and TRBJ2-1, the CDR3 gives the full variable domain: EAGVAQSPRYKIIEKRQSVAFWCNPISGHATLYWYQQILGQGPKLLIQFQNNGVVDDSQLPKDRFSAERLKGVDSTLKIQPAKLEDSAVYLCASSLVLAGTYNEQFFGPGTRLTVL.